Listed here are 15 T cell receptor beta chains from one sample, sequenced in a study of cytomegalovirus exposure and HLA in healthy donors. A multiplex PCR was run with 60 Vbeta primers and 13 Jbeta primers. The data were produced by immunoSEQ multiplex PCR, yet TCRdb's version contains in-frame clones alone and is incomplete. The sample shows about 160,000 clones, over 70% of them seen only once. Sample: PBMCs. Receptors were obtained from a woman between 25 and 40 years old in good health and CMV-seronegative.

The V and J genes are TRBV2 and TRBJ1-2; 8 bases align to TRBD1. This CDR3 contains 15 residues. Losses at the gene ends were 1 base for V and 8 bases for J; bases not matched to a gene: 9. Germline CDR1 SNHLY, CDR2 FYNNEI. The CDR3 region has the DNA TGTGCCAGCAGTGAAGGAGACAGGGGAAGAGACGGCTACACCTTC. Translated: CASSEGDRGRDGYTF.

This clone was seen a few times. The V and J genes are TRBV7-2 and TRBJ1-6; possible D gene TRBD1, 6 bases. Trimming shortened V by 6 bases and J by 9 bases, and 15 bases separated the two germline ends. From germline, CDR1 is SGHTA and CDR2 FQGNSA. CDR3 size: 14 residues. This CDR3 reads CASSWGQGSSPLHF. CDR3 sequence (DNA): TGTGCCAGCAGTTGGGGGCAGGGTTCTTCACCCCTCCACTTT.

V gene TRBV19 combines with J gene TRBJ1-5; the D gene is possibly TRBD1 (6 bases). CDR1 and CDR2 (germline): LNHDA, SQIVND (reference sequence). Trimming stripped 3 bases from V and 0 bases from J, with 9 bases between. CDR3 length: 15 residues. DNA for the CDR3: TGTGCCAGTAGTATCGACAGGTATAGCAATCAGCCCCAGCATTTT. Encoded protein: CASSIDRYSNQPQHF.

The chain recombines TRBV28 with TRBJ1-2, with D tentatively TRBD1 (5 bases). The CDR3 covers 12 residues. Germline V gene sequence: CDR1 MDHEN, CDR2 SYDVKM. The V end lost 10 bases, the J end lost 7 bases, and 16 bases lay between the germline ends. CDR3 bases: TGTGCCACCGGGGGGGGTTCGGCTGGCTACACCTTC. Translating it yields CATGGGSAGYTF.

The rearrangement joins TRBV6-1 to TRBJ2-3; possibly TRBD2 for D (6 bases). Germline-derived CDR1 and CDR2 are MNHNS and SASEGT. This CDR3 is 17 amino acids long. V was shortened by 2 bases and J by 2 bases, with 17 bases between the two germline ends. CDR3 nucleotides: TGTGCCAGCAGTGAATTCTTAGTGGGGGGACCCACAGATACGCAGTATTTT. It yields the protein CASSEFLVGGPTDTQYF.

V is TRBV2 and J is TRBJ1-6, with 8 bases that match TRBD1. The CDR3 has 15 residues. The germline V gene has CDR1 SNHLY and CDR2 FYNNEI. The V gene end was trimmed by 5 bases and the J gene end by 7 bases; junction bases not matched to a gene: 7. The CDR3 nucleotides are TGTGCCAGCAGTTTACAGGGGGTGGAGAATTCACCCCTCCACTTT. It codes for CASSLQGVENSPLHF.

The rearrangement joins TRBV19 to TRBJ1-5; unclear D gene. CDR3 size: 13 residues. Germline assignment: CDR1 LNHDA and CDR2 SQIVND (reference sequence). Trimming took off 5 bases at V and 5 bases at J, with 10 bases between the two ends. CDR3 DNA sequence: TGTGCCAGTAGTGGACTCCTGGATCAGCCCCAGCATTTT. It is translated as CASSGLLDQPQHF. Drawing the rest from reference TRBV19 and TRBJ1-5, the complete variable domain is DGGITQSPKYLFRKEGQNVTLSCEQNLNHDAMYWYRQDPGQGLRLIYYSQIVNDFQKGDIAEGYSVSREKKESFPLTVTSAQKNPTAFYLCASSGLLDQPQHFGDGTRLSIL.

The gene calls are TRBV18 and TRBJ2-7, with D uncertain. The CDR3 is 14 residues long. V was cut by 0 bases and J by 2 bases, with 8 bases left in between. Germline V CDR1 and CDR2: KGHSH, LQKENI. The CDR3 bases are TGTGCCAGCTCACCACCTTCCGGTGCCTACGAGCAGTACTTC. The encoded protein is CASSPPSGAYEQYF.

V is TRBV6-1 and J is TRBJ1-1; 8 bases are shared with TRBD1. The V gene end was trimmed by 4 bases and the J gene end by 10 bases; junction bases not matched to a gene: 11. The CDR3 length is 14 residues. Germline CDR1 is MNHNS and CDR2 is SASEGT. The CDR3: CASSVVQGAPGAFF. The DNA of the CDR3 is TGTGCCAGCAGTGTGGTGCAGGGGGCTCCTGGAGCTTTCTTT.

The chain uses TRBV2 and TRBJ1-5; 7 bases line up with TRBD1. This CDR3 is 12 amino acids long. The V and J ends lost 9 bases and 3 bases, in that order; junction bases with no gene match: 2. The germline CDR1 and CDR2 sequences are SNHLY and FYNNEI. The CDR3 here is CARGTVNQPQHF. The CDR3 coding sequence is TGTGCCAGGGGGACAGTCAATCAGCCCCAGCATTTT.

In this sample, this clone turned up a few times. This chain links TRBV5-1 with TRBJ2-2; maybe TRBD2 (6 bases). Germline loops: CDR1 SGHRS, CDR2 YFSETQ. The CDR3 contains 17 residues. V was trimmed by 1 base and J by 8 bases, leaving 21 bases between them. Written as DNA, the CDR3 is TGCGCCAGCAGCTTGTTTTCGGGAGCGGCGGTACCTGGGGAGCTGTTTTTT. Its protein product is CASSLFSGAAVPGELFF.

The chain is built from TRBV5-5 and TRBJ1-1; a weak D match, TRBD1 (5 bases). Trimming took 4 bases from V and 1 from J, leaving 11 bases between them. Germline V lookup: CDR1 SGHKS, CDR2 YYEKEE (reference sequence). This CDR3 has 14 amino acids. The chain's CDR3 is CASSPGQGNTEAFF. CDR3 bases: TGTGCCAGCAGCCCCGGCCAGGGGAACACTGAAGCTTTCTTT.

The chain employs TRBV7-9 and TRBJ1-2; no reliable D call. Trimming stripped 6 bases from V and 3 bases from J, with 11 bases between. CDR1 SEHNR and CDR2 FQNEAQ come from the germline V gene (reference sequence). The CDR3 consists of 13 residues. The CDR3 loop reads CASSSSRDYGYTF. CDR3 nucleotides: TGTGCCAGCAGTTCCAGTCGTGACTATGGCTACACCTTC.

The chain is built from TRBV5-4 and TRBJ2-5; the D gene is possibly TRBD1 (6 bases). The J call may be incorrect, as the DNA end agrees better with TRBJ2-7. Germline V gene data show CDR1 as SGHNT and CDR2 as YYREEE (reference sequence). CDR3 length: 13 amino acids. The CDR3, as DNA: TGTGCCAGCAGCCCGACAGGAACCTACGAGCAGTACTTC. Translated, it gives CASSPTGTYEQYF.

This clone was detected only a few times. V is TRBV11-2 and J is TRBJ1-1; D call uncertain. The CDR3 spans 13 residues. V lost 0 bases to trimming and J lost 3 bases, with 5 bases between them. Germline CDR1 reads SGHAT; CDR2 reads FQNNGV. CDR3 in amino acids: CASSLESYTEAFF. The CDR3 coding sequence is TGTGCCAGCAGCTTAGAGAGTTACACTGAAGCTTTCTTT. Combining the CDR3 with reference TRBV11-2 and TRBJ1-1 gives the whole variable domain EAGVAQSPRYKIIEKRQSVAFWCNPISGHATLYWYQQILGQGPKLLIQFQNNGVVDDSQLPKDRFSAERLKGVDSTLKIQPAKLEDSAVYLCASSLESYTEAFFGQGTRLTVV.